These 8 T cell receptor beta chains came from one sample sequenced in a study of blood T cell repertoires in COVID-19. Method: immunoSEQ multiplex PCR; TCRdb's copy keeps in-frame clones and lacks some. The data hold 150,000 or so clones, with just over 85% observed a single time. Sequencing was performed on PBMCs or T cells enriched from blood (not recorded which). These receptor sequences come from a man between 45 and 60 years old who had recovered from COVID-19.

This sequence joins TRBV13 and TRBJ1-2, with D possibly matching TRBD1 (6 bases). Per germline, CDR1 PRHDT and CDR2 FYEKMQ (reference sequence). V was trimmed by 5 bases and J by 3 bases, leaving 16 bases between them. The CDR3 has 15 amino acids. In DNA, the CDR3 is TGTGCCAGCAGCAACTCCAGGACAGCTTACTATGGCTACACCTTC. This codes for CASSNSRTAYYGYTF.

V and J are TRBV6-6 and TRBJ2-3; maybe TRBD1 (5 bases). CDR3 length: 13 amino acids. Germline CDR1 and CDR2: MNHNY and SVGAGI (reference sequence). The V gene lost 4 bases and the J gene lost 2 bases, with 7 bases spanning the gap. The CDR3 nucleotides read TGTGCCAGCAGTTTGACAGACACAGATACGCAGTATTTT. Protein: CASSLTDTDTQYF.

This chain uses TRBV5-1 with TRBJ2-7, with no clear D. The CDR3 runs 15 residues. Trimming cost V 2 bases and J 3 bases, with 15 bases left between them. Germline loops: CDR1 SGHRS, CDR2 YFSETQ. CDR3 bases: TGCGCCAGCAGCTTAAAACGAGACTTCGGCTACGAGCAGTACTTC. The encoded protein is CASSLKRDFGYEQYF.

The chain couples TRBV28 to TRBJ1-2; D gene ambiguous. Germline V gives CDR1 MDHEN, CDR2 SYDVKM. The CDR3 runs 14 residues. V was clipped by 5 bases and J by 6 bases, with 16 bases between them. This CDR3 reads CASSPSRQVHGYTF. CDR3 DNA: TGTGCCAGCAGTCCATCCCGGCAGGTTCATGGCTACACCTTC.

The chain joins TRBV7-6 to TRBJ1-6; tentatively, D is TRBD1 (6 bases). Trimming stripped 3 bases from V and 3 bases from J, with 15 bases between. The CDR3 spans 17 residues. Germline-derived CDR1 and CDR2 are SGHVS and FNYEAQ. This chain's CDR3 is CASSLGTTNDYNSPLHF. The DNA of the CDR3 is TGTGCCAGCAGCTTGGGGACAACTAACGACTATAATTCACCCCTCCACTTT.

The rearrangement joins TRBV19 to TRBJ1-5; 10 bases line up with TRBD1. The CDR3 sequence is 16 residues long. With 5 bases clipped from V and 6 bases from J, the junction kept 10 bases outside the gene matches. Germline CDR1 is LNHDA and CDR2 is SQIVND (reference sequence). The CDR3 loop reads CASSLDRGRSGQPQHF. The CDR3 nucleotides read TGTGCCAGTAGTCTTGACAGGGGGCGATCAGGTCAGCCCCAGCATTTT.

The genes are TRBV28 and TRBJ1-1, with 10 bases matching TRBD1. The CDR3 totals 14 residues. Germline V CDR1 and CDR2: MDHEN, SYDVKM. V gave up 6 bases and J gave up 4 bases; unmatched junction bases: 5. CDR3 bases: TGTGCCAGCAGACGACAGGGGGCGCCCACTGAAGCTTTCTTT. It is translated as CASRRQGAPTEAFF.

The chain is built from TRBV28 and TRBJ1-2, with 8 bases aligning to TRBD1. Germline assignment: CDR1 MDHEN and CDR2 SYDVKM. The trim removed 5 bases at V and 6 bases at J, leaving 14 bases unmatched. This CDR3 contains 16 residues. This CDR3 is CASSPSPRTGSNGYTF. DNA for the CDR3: TGTGCCAGCAGTCCCTCCCCCCGGACAGGGAGTAATGGCTACACCTTC.